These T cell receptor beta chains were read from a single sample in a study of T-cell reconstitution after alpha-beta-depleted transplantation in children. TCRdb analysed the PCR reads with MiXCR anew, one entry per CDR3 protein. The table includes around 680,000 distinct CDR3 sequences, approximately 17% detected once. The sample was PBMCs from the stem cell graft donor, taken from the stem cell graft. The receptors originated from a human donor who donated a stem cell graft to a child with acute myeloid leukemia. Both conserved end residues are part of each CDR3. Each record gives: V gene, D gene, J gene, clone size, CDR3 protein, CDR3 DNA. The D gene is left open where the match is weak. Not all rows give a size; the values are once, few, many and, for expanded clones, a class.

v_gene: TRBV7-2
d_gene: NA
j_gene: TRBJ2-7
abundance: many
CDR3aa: CASSLVAVSYEQYF
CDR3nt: TGTGCCAGCAGCTTAGTAGCGGTCTCCTACGAGCAGTACTTC

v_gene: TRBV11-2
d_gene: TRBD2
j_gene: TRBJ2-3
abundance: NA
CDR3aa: CASSLEAGLVGPDTQYF
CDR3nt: TGTGCCAGCAGCTTAGAAGCTGGACTAGTGGGGCCGGATACGCAGTATTTT

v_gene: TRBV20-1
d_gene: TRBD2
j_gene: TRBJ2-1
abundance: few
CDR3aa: CSARHSGNPSGEQFF
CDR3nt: TGCAGTGCCCGCCACAGCGGGAACCCCTCTGGGGAGCAGTTCTTC

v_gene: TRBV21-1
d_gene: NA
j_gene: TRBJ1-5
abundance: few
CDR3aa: CASNIRIPSNQPQHF
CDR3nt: TGTGCCAGCAATATCAGGATACCCAGCAATCAGCCCCAGCATTTT

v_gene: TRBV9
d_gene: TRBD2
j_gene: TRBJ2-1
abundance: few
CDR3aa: CASSPWTSRHEQFF
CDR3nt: TGTGCCAGCAGCCCCTGGACTAGCCGACATGAGCAGTTCTTC

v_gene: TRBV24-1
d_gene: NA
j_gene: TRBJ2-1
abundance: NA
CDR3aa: CATSDISGTGEQFF
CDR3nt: TGTGCCACCAGTGATATATCGGGGACCGGTGAGCAGTTCTTC

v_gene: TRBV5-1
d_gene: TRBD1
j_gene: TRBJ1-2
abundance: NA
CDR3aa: CASSSPDRGSYGYTF
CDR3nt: TGCGCCAGCAGCTCCCCTGACAGGGGGTCCTATGGCTACACCTTC

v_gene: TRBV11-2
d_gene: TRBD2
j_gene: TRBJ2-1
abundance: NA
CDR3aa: CASSTRTSGGLGNEQFF
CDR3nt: TGTGCCAGCAGCACACGGACTAGCGGGGGGCTAGGGAATGAGCAGTTCTTC

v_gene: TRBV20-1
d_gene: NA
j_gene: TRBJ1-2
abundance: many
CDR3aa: CSASMGVGYGYTF
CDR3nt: TGCAGTGCTAGTATGGGAGTAGGCTATGGCTACACCTTC

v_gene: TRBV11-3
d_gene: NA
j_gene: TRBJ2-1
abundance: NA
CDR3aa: CASSLNSAGSYNEQFF
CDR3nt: TGTGCCAGCAGCCTGAATTCGGCGGGCTCCTACAATGAGCAGTTCTTC

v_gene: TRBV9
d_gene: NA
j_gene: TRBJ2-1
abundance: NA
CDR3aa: CASSGEQGVSYNEQFF
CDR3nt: TGTGCCAGCAGCGGAGAACAGGGAGTTTCCTACAATGAGCAGTTCTTC

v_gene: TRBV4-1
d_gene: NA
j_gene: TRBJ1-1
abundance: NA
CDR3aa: CASSQGPKASNTEAFF
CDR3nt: TGCGCCAGCAGCCAAGGTCCAAAGGCTTCGAACACTGAAGCTTTCTTT

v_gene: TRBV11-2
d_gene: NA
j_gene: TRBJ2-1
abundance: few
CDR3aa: CASSLDGGAGQTFHEQGEQFF
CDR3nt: TGTGCCAGCAGCTTAGATGGCGGGGCAGGTCAAACCTTCCACGAGCAGGGTGAGCAGTTCTTC

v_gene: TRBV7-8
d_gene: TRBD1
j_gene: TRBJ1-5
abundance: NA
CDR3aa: CASNDRTGSSNQPQHF
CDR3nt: TGTGCCAGCAACGACCGGACAGGCTCGAGCAATCAGCCCCAGCATTTT

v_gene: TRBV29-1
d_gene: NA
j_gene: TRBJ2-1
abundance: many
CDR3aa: CSVARGGEQFF
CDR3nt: TGCAGCGTTGCCCGGGGTGGGGAGCAGTTCTTC

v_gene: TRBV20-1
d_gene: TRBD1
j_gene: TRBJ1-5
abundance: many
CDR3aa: CSARGGQGAEQPQHF
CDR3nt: TGCAGTGCTAGAGGGGGACAGGGGGCAGAACAGCCCCAGCATTTT

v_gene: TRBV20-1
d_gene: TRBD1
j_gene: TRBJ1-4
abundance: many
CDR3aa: CSARDSGIATNEKLFF
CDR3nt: TGCAGTGCCAGGGACAGTGGCATTGCAACTAATGAAAAACTGTTTTTT

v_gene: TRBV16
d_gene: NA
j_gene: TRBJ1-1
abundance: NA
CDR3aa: CASSHDREAAEAFF
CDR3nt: TGTGCCAGCAGCCATGACCGGGAGGCAGCTGAAGCTTTCTTT

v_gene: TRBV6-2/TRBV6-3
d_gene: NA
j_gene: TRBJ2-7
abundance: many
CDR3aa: CASSYEGISGYEQYF
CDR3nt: TGTGCCAGCAGTTACGAGGGAATATCAGGCTACGAGCAGTACTTC

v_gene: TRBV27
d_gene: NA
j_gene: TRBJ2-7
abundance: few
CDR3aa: CASSPAGVSYEQYF
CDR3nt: TGTGCCAGCAGTCCAGCAGGGGTTTCCTACGAGCAGTACTTC

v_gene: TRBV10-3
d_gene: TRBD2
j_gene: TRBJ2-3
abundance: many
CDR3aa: CAISGTVAGEADTQYF
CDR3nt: TGTGCCATCAGTGGAACGGTAGCGGGTGAGGCAGATACGCAGTATTTT

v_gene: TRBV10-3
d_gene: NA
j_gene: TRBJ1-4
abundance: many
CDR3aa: CAIGEGMDEKLFF
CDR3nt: TGTGCCATCGGGGAGGGGATGGACGAAAAACTGTTTTTT

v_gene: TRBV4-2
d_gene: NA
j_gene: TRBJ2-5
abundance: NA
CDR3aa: CASSQGLVETQYF
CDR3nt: TGTGCCAGCAGCCAGGGATTAGTGGAGACCCAGTACTTC

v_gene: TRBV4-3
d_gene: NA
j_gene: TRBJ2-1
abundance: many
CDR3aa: CASSQGNGGRGEQFF
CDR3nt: TGCGCCAGCAGCCAGGGGAACGGAGGACGAGGTGAGCAGTTCTTC

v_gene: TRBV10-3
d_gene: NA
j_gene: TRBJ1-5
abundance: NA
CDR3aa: CAISESETGQPQHF
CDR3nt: TGTGCCATCAGTGAGTCCGAGACAGGTCAGCCCCAGCATTTT

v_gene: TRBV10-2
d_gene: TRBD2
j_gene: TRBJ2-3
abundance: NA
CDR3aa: CASGPSGGADTQYF
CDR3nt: TGCGCCAGCGGGCCTAGCGGGGGGGCAGATACGCAGTATTTT

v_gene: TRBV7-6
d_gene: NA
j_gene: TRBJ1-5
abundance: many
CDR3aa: CASSLERRRAQHF
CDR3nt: TGTGCCAGCAGCTTAGAACGTAGGAGAGCCCAGCATTTT

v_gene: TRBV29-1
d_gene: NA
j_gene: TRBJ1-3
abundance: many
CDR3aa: CSVENGNTIYF
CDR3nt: TGCAGCGTTGAAAACGGAAACACCATATATTTT

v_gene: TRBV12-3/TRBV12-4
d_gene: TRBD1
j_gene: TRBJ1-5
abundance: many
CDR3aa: CASRVGQDNQPQHF
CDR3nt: TGTGCCAGCAGAGTGGGACAGGACAATCAGCCCCAGCATTTT

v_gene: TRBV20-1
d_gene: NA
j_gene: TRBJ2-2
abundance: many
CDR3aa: CSASGLANTGELFF
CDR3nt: TGCAGTGCTAGCGGGCTCGCGAACACCGGGGAGCTGTTTTTT

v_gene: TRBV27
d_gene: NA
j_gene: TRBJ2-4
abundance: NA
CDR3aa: CASRSLAKNIQYF
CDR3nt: TGTGCCAGCAGATCCTTAGCCAAAAACATTCAGTACTTC

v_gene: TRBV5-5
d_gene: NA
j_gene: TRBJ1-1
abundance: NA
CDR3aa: CASSFPDRYLTEAFF
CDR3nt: TGTGCCAGCAGTTTCCCGGACAGATACCTCACTGAAGCTTTCTTT

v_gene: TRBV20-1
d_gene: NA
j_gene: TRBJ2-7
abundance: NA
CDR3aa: CSAGLPGEYYEQYF
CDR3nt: TGCAGTGCTGGCCTCCCAGGGGAATACTACGAGCAGTACTTC

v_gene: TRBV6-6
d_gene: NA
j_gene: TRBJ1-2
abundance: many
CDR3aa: CASSAQGDGYTF
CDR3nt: TGTGCCAGCAGTGCTCAGGGTGATGGCTACACCTTC

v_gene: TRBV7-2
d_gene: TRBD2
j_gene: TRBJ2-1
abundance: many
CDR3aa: CASSLDSRGGRNEQFF
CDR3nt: TGTGCCAGCAGCTTAGATTCGCGGGGGGGCCGCAATGAGCAGTTCTTC

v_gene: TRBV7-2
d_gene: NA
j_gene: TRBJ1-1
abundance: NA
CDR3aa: CASSSDGQKTMNTEAFF
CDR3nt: TGTGCCAGCAGCTCGGACGGACAGAAAACTATGAACACTGAAGCTTTCTTT

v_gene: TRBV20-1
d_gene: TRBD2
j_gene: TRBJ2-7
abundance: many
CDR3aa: CSASAGKLAGSGDEQYF
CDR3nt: TGCAGTGCTAGCGCCGGCAAACTAGCGGGTTCTGGAGACGAGCAGTACTTC

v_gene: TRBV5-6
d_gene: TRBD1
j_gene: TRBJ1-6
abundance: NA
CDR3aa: CASSLPGGAYSPLHF
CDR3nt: TGTGCCAGCAGCTTGCCAGGGGGGGCTTATTCACCCCTCCACTTT

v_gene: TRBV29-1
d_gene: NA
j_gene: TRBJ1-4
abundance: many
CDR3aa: CSVEGGPSNGKLFF
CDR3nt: TGCAGCGTTGAGGGGGGACCGAGCAATGGGAAACTGTTTTTT

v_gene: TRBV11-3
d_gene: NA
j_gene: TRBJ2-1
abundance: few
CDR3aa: CASSLTQGTIEQFF
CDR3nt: TGTGCCAGCAGCTTAACTCAGGGGACGATTGAGCAGTTCTTC

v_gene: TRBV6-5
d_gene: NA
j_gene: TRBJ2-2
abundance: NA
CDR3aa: CASSYSGGPPPGELFF
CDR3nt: TGTGCCAGCAGTTACTCGGGGGGACCTCCGCCCGGGGAGCTGTTTTTT